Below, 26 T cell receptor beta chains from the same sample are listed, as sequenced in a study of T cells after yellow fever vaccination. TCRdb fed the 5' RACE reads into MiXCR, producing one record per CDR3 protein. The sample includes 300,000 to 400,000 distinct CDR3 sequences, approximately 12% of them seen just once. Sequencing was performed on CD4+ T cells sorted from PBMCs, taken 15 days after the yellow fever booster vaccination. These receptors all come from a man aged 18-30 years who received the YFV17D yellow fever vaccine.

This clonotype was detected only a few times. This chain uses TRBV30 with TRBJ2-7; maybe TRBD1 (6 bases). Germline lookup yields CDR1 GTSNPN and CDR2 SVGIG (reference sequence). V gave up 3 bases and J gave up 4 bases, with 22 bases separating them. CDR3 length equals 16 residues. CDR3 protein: CAWRGLGAGRLYEQYF. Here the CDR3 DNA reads TGTGCCTGGAGAGGCCTGGGGGCAGGAAGGTTGTACGAGCAGTACTTC. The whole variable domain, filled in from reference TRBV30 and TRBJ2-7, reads SQTIHQWPATLVQPVGSPLSLECTVEGTSNPNLYWYRQAAGRGLQLLFYSVGIGQISSEVPQNLSASRPQDRQFILSSKKLLLSDSGFYLCAWRGLGAGRLYEQYFGPGTRLTVT.

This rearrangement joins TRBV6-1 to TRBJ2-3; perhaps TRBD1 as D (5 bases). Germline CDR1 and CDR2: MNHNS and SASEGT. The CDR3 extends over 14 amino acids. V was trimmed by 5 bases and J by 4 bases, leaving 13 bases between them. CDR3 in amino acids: CASSLDIPPDTQYF. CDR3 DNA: TGTGCCAGCAGTCTGGACATTCCCCCAGATACGCAGTATTTT.

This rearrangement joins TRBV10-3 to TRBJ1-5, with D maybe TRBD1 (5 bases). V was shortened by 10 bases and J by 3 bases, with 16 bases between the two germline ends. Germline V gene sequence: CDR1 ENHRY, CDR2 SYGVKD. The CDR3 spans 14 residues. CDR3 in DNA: TGTGCCACCCAAGACGGGACGGTCAATCAGCCCCAGCATTTT. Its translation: CATQDGTVNQPQHF.

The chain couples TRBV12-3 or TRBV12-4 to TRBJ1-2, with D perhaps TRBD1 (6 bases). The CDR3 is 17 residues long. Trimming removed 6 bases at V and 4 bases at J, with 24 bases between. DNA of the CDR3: TGTGCCAGCAGACGGGGTTTTAGCATTCAGGGGCTCTATGGCTACACCTTC. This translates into CASRRGFSIQGLYGYTF.

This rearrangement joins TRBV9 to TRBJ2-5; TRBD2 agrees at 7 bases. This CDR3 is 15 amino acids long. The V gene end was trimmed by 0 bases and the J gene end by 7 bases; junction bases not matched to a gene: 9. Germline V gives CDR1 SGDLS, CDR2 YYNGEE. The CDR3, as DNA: TGTGCCAGCAGCGTAGGTACTAGCGCAGGAGGGACCCAGTACTTC. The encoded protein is CASSVGTSAGGTQYF.

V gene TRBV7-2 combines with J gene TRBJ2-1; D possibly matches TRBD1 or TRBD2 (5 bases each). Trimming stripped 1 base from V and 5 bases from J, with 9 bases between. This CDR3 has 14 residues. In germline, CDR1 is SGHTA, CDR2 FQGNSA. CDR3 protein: CASSLGGIHNEQFF. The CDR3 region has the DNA TGTGCCAGCAGCTTAGGGGGGATCCACAATGAGCAGTTCTTC.

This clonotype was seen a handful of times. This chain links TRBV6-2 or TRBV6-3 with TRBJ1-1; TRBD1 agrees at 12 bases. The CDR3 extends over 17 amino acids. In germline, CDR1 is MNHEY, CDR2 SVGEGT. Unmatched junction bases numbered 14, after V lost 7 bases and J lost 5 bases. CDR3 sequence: CASNPPGTGGRGTEAFF. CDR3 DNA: TGTGCCAGCAACCCTCCCGGGACAGGGGGCCGGGGAACTGAAGCTTTCTTT.

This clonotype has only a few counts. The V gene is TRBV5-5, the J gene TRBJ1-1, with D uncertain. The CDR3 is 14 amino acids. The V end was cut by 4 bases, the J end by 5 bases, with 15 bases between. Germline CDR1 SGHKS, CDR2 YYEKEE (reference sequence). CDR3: CASSPGQLRTEAFF. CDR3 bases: TGTGCCAGCAGCCCGGGCCAACTGAGAACTGAAGCTTTCTTT.

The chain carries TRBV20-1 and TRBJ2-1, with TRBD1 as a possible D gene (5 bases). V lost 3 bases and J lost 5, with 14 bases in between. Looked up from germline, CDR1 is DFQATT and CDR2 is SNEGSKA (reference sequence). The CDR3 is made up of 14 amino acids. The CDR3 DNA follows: TGCAGTGCTAGTGACAGTACTAAGGACAATGAGCAGTTCTTC. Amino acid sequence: CSASDSTKDNEQFF.

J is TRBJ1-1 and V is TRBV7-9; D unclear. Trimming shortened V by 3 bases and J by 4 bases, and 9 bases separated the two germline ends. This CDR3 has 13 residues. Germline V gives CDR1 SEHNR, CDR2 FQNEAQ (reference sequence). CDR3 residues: CASSFIYGTEAFF. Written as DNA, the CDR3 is TGTGCCAGCAGCTTCATCTATGGCACTGAAGCTTTCTTT.

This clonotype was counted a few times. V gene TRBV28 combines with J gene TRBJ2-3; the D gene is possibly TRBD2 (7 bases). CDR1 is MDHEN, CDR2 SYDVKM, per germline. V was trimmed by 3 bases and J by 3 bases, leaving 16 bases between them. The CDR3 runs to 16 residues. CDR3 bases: TGTGCCAGCAGTTTGGCGGGGGCCGGGGTAACAGATACGCAGTATTTT. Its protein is CASSLAGAGVTDTQYF.

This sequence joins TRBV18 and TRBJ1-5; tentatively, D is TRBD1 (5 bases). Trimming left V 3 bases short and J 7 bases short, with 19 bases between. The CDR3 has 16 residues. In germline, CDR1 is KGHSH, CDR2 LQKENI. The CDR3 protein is CASSPASKGDGQPQHF. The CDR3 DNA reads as TGTGCCAGCTCACCCGCCTCTAAAGGGGATGGACAGCCCCAGCATTTT. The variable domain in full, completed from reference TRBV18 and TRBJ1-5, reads NAGVMQNPRHLVRRRGQEARLRCSPMKGHSHVYWYRQLPEEGLKFMVYLQKENIIDESGMPKERFSAEFPKEGPSILRIQQVVRGDSAAYFCASSPASKGDGQPQHFGDGTRLSIL.

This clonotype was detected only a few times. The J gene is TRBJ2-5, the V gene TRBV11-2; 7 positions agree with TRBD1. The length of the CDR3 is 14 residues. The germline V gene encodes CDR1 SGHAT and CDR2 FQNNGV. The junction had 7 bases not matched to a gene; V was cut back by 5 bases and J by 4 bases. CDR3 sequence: CASSLRQGGETQYF. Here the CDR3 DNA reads TGTGCCAGCAGCCTCAGACAGGGCGGAGAGACCCAGTACTTC.

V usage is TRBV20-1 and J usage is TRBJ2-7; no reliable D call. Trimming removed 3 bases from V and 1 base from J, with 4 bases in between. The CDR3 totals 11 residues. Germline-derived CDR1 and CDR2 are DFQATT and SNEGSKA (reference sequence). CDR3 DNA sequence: TGCAGTGCTAGCTGGTCCTACGAGCAGTACGTC. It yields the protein CSASWSYEQYV.

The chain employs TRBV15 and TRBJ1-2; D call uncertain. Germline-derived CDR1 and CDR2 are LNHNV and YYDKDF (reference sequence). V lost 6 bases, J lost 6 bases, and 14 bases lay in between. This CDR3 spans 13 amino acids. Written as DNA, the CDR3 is TGTGCCACCAGTCCAAGGGAGAAGGATGGCTACACCTTC. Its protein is CATSPREKDGYTF.

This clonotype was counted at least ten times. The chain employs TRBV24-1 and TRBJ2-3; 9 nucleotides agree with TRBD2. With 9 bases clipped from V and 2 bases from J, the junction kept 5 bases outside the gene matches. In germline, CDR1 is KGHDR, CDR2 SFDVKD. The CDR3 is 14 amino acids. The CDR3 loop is CATSRLADTDTQYF. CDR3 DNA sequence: TGTGCCACCTCAAGACTAGCGGACACAGATACGCAGTATTTT.

CDR3 loop: CASSSSEGGAMDTQYF. The CDR3 DNA is TGCGCCAGCAGCTCCTCGGAGGGGGGCGCAATGGATACGCAGTATTTT. The chain uses TRBV5-1 and TRBJ2-3; D might be TRBD1 or TRBD2, each matching 6 bases. V was shortened by 3 bases and J by 6 bases, with 20 bases between the two germline ends. This CDR3 is 16 amino acids long. CDR1 SGHRS and CDR2 YFSETQ come from the germline V gene.

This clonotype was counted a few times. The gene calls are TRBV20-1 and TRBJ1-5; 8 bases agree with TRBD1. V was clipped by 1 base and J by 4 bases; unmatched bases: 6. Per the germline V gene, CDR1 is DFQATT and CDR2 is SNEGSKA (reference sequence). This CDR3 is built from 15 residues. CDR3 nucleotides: TGCAGTGCTAGAGCCCCAGGGGGCAAGAATCAGCCCCAGCATTTT. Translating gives CSARAPGGKNQPQHF.

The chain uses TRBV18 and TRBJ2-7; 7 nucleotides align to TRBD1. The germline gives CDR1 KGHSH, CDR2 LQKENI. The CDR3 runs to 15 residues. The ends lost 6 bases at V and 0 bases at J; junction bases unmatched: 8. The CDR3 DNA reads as TGTGCCAGCTCCCACGGACAGGTTCTCTCCTACGAGCAGTACTTC. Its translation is CASSHGQVLSYEQYF.

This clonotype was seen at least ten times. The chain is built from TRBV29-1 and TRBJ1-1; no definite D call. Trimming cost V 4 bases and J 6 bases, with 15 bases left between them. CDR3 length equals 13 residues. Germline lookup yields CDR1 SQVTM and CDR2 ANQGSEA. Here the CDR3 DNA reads TGCAGCGTTGGGCACAGACCCCTGGCTGAAGCTTTCTTT. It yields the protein CSVGHRPLAEAFF.

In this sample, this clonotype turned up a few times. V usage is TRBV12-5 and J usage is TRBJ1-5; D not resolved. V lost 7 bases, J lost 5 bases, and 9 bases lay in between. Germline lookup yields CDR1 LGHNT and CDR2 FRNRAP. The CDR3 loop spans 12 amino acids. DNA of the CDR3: TGTGCTAGTGTAACTGGACATCAGCCCCAGCATTTT. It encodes CASVTGHQPQHF.

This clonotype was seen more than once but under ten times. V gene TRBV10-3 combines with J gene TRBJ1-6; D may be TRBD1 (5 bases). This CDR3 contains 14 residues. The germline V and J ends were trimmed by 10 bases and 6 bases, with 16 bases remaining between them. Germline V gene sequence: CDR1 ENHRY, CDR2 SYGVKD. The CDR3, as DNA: TGTGCCACCTACCTCGGGACCGCTAATTCACCCCTCCACTTT. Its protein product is CATYLGTANSPLHF.

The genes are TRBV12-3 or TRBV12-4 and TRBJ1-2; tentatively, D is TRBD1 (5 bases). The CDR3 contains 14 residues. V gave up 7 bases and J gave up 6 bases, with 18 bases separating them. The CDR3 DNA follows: TGTGCCAGCACCCAAGTGGGTCAGGGCCATGGCTACACCTTC. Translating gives CASTQVGQGHGYTF.

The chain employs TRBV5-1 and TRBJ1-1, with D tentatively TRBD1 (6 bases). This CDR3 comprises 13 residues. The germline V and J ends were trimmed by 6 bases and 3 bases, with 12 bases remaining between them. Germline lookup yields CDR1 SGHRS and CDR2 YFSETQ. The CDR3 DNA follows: TGCGCCAGCACCCCGGACAGTCACACTGAAGCTTTCTTT. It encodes CASTPDSHTEAFF.

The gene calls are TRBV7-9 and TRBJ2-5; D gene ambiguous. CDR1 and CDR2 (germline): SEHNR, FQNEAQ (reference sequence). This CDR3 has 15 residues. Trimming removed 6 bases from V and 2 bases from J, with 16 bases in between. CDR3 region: CASSYRLSRQETQYF. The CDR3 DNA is TGTGCCAGCAGTTACCGACTTTCCCGACAAGAGACCCAGTACTTC.

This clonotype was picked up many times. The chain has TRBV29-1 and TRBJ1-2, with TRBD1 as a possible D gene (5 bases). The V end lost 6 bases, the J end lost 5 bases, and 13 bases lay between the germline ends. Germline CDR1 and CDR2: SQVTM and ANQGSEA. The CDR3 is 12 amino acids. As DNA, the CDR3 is TGCAGCGTGGAGAACAGGAAATATGGCTACACCTTC. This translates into CSVENRKYGYTF.